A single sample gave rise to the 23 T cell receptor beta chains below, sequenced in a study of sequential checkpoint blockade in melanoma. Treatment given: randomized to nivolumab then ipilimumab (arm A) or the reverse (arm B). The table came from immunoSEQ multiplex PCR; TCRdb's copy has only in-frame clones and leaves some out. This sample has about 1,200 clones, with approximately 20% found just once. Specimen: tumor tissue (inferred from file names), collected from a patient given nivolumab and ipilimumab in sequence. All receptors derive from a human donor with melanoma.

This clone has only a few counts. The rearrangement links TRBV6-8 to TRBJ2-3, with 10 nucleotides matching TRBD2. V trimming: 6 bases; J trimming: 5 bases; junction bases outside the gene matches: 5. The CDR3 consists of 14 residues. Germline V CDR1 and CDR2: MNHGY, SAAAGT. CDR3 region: CASSVAGGQDTQYF. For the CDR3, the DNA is TGTGCCAGCAGCGTAGCGGGAGGACAAGATACGCAGTATTTT.

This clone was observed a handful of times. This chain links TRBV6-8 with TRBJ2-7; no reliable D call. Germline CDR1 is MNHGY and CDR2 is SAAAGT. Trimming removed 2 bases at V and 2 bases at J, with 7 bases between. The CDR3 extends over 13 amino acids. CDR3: CASSYDQTYEQYF. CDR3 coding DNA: TGTGCCAGCAGTTACGATCAGACCTACGAGCAGTACTTC.

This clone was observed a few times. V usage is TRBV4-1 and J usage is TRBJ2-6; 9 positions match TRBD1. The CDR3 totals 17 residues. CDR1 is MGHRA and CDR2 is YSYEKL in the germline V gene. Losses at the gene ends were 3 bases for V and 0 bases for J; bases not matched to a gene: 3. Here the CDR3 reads CASSHETGGSGANVLTF. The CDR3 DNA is TGCGCCAGCAGCCATGAGACAGGGGGCTCTGGGGCCAACGTCCTGACTTTC.

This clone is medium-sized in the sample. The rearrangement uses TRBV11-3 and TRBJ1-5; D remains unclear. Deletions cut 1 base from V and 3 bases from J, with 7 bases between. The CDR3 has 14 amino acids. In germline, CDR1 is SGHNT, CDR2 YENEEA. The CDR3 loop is CASSLGQINQPQHF. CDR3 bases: TGTGCCAGCAGCTTAGGTCAGATCAATCAGCCCCAGCATTTT.

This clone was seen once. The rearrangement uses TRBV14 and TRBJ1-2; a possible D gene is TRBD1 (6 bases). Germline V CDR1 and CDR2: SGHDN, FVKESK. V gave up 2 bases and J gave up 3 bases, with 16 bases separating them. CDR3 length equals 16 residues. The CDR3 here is CASSQTQGRLYYGYTF. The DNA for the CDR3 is TGTGCCAGCAGCCAAACTCAGGGGCGCCTATACTATGGCTACACCTTC. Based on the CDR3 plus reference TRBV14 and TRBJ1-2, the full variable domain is EAGVTQFPSHSVIEKGQTVTLRCDPISGHDNLYWYRRVMGKEIKFLLHFVKESKQDESGMPNNRFLAERTGGTYSTLKVQPAELEDSGVYFCASSQTQGRLYYGYTFGSGTRLTVV.

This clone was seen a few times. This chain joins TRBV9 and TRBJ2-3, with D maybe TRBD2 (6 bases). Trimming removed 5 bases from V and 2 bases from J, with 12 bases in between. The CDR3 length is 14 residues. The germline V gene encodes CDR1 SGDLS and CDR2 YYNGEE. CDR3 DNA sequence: TGTGCCAGCAGGAGGGCGGGGAACACAGATACGCAGTATTTT. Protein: CASRRAGNTDTQYF.

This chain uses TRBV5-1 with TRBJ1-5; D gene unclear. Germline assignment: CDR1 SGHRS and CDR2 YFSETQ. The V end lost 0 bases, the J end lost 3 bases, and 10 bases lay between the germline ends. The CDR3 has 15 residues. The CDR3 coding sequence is TGCGCCAGCAGCTTGGACAATCCAGACAATCAGCCCCAGCATTTT. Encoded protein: CASSLDNPDNQPQHF.

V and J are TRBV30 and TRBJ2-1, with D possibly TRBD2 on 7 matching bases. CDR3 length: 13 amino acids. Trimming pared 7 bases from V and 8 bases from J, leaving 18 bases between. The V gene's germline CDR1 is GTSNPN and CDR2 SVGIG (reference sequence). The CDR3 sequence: CASRGGGAYEQFF. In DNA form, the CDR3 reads TGTGCCTCCCGGGGAGGGGGGGCCTATGAGCAGTTCTTC.

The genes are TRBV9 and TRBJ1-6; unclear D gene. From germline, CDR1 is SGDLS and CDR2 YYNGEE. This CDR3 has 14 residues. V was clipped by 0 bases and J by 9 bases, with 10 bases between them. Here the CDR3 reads CASSVEGGGSPLHF. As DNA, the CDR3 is TGTGCCAGCAGCGTAGAAGGCGGCGGTTCACCCCTCCACTTT. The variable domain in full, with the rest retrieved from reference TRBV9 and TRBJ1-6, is DSGVTQTPKHLITATGQRVTLRCSPRSGDLSVYWYQQSLDQGLQFLIQYYNGEERAKGNILERFSAQQFPDLHSELNLSSLELGDSALYFCASSVEGGGSPLHFGNGTRLTVT.

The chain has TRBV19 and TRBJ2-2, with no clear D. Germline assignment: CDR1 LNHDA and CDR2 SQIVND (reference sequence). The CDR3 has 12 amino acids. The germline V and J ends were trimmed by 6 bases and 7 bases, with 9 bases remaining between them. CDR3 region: CASSSVSGELFF. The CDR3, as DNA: TGTGCCAGTAGCTCGGTGAGCGGGGAGCTGTTTTTT.

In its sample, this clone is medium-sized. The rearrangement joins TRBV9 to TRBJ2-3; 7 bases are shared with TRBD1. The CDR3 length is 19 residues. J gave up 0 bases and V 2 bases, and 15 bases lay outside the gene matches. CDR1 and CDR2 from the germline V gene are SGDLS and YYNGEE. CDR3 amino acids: CASSVNPQGDVSSTDTQYF. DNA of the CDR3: TGTGCCAGCAGCGTGAACCCTCAGGGGGATGTTTCTAGCACAGATACGCAGTATTTT.

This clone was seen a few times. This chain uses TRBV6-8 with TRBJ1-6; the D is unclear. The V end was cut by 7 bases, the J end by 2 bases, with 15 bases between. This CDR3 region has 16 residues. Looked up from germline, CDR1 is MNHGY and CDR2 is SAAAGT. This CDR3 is CASTREGTTYNSPLHF. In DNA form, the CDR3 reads TGTGCCAGCACCCGGGAAGGAACAACCTATAATTCACCCCTCCACTTT.

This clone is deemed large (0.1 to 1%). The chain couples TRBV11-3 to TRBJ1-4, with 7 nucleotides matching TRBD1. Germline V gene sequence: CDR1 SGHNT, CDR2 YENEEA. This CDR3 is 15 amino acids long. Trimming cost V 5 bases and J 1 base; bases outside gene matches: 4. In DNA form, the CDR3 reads TGTGCCAGCAGCACCCAGGGGGGAACTAATGAAAAACTGTTTTTT. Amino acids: CASSTQGGTNEKLFF.

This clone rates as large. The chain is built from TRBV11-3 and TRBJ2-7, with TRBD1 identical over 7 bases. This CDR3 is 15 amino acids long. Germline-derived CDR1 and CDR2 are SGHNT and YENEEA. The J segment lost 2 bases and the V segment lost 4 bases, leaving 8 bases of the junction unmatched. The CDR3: CASSSGTENTYEQYF. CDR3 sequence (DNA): TGTGCCAGCAGCTCAGGGACAGAAAATACCTACGAGCAGTACTTC.

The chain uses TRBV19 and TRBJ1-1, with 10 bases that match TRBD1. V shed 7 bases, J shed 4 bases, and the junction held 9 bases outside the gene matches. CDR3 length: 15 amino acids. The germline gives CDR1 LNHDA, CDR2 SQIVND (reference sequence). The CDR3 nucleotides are TGTGCCAGTATCAAGGACAGGGGGGTCAGCACTGAAGCTTTCTTT. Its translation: CASIKDRGVSTEAFF.

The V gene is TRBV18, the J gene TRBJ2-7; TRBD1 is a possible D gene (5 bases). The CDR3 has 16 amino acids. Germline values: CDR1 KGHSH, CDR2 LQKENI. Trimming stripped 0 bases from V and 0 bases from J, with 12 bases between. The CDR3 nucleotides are TGTGCCAGCTCACCACCCCCAGGGAACTCCTCCTACGAGCAGTACTTC. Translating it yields CASSPPPGNSSYEQYF. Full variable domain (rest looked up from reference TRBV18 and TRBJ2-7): NAGVMQNPRHLVRRRGQEARLRCSPMKGHSHVYWYRQLPEEGLKFMVYLQKENIIDESGMPKERFSAEFPKEGPSILRIQQVVRGDSAAYFCASSPPPGNSSYEQYFGPGTRLTVT.

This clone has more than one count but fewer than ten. CDR3 sequence: CASSPRQGAGDEQYF. In DNA form, the CDR3 reads TGTGCCAGCAGCCCCCGACAGGGGGCAGGTGACGAGCAGTACTTC. The chain links TRBV14 to TRBJ2-7; TRBD1 aligns across 10 bases. Trimming cost V 4 bases and J 5 bases; bases outside gene matches: 8. This CDR3 has 15 amino acids. The V gene's germline CDR1 is SGHDN and CDR2 FVKESK.

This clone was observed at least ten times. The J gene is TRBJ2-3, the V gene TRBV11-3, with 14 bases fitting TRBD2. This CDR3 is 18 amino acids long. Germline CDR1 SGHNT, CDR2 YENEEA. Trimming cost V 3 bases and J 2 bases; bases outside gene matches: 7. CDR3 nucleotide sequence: TGTGCCAGCAGCTTGCGGACTAGCGGGGGGTACTACACAGATACGCAGTATTTT. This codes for CASSLRTSGGYYTDTQYF.

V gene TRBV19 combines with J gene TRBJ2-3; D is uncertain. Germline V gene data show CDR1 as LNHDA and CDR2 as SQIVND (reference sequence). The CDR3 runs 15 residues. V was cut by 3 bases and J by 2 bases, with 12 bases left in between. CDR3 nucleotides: TGTGCCAGTAGTATCACGGCAGCACTCACAGATACGCAGTATTTT. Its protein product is CASSITAALTDTQYF.

The CDR3 loop reads CASSLATGQGNQPQHF. In DNA, the CDR3 is TGTGCCAGCAGTTTAGCCACCGGACAGGGAAATCAGCCCCAGCATTTT. The chain uses TRBV28 and TRBJ1-5; 8 positions match TRBD1. The CDR3 consists of 16 residues. The germline V gene encodes CDR1 MDHEN and CDR2 SYDVKM. V was clipped by 2 bases and J by 4 bases; unmatched bases: 7.

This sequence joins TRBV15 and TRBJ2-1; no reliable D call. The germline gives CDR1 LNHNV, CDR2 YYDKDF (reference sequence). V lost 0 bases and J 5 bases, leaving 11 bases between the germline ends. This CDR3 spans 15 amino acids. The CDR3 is CATSRDRLINNEQFF. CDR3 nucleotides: TGTGCCACCAGCAGAGATCGGTTGATTAACAATGAGCAGTTCTTC.

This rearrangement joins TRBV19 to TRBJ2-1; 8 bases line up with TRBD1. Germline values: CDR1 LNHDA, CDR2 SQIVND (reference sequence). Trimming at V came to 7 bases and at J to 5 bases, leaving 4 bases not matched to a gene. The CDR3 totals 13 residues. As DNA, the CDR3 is TGTGCCAGTACCCCGGACAGGGACAATGAGCAGTTCTTC. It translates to CASTPDRDNEQFF.

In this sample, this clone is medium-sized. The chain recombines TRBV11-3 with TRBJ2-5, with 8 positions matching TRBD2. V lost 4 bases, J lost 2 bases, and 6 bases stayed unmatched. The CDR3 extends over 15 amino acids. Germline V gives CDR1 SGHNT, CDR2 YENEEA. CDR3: CASSYGTSSQETQYF. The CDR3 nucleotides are TGTGCCAGCAGCTACGGGACTAGTTCTCAAGAGACCCAGTACTTC. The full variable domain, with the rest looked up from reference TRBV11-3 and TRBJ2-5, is EAGVVQSPRYKIIEKKQPVAFWCNPISGHNTLYWYLQNLGQGPELLIRYENEEAVDDSQLPKDRFSAERLKGVDSTLKIQPAELGDSAVYLCASSYGTSSQETQYFGPGTRLLVL.